The 22 T cell receptor beta chains below come from one sample, sequenced in a study of shared T cell receptors in the human thymus. Profiled with immunoSEQ multiplex PCR; TCRdb holds only in-frame clones, not every one. The data show roughly 660,000 clones, 70% to 90% seen once. This sample also appeared in a second study, on human thymus T cells.

Source material: thymocytes. All receptors come from a boy in the first two years of life with a congenital heart defect.

This chain uses TRBV27 with TRBJ2-7, with 7 bases aligning to TRBD2. V was pared by 4 bases and J by 0 bases, with 6 bases of the junction left unmatched. CDR3 length: 15 residues. Germline assignment: CDR1 MNHEY and CDR2 SMNVEV (reference sequence). This CDR3 reads CASSYDRGDSYEQYF. CDR3 coding DNA: TGTGCCAGCAGTTACGACCGGGGGGACTCCTACGAGCAGTACTTC.

The gene calls are TRBV6-5 and TRBJ2-7, with a possible D match to TRBD2 (7 bases). The CDR3 spans 15 residues. V was trimmed by 5 bases and J by 2 bases, leaving 16 bases between them. The germline gives CDR1 MNHEY, CDR2 SVGAGI. CDR3 amino acids: CASSVEGGAPYEQYF. The CDR3, as DNA: TGTGCCAGCAGTGTCGAGGGGGGGGCCCCCTACGAGCAGTACTTC.

This clone was observed a handful of times. The rearrangement uses TRBV7-2 and TRBJ2-7, with 9 positions matching TRBD1. The CDR3 is 18 amino acids. CDR1 is SGHTA, CDR2 FQGNSA, per germline. V shed 0 bases and J 2 bases; nucleotides not matched to a gene: 11. CDR3 residues: CASSLAGDRESRTYEQYF. In DNA form, the CDR3 reads TGTGCCAGCAGCTTAGCTGGGGACAGGGAGAGTCGTACCTACGAGCAGTACTTC.

The gene calls are TRBV4-3 and TRBJ2-7, with D possibly TRBD1 on 6 matching bases. This CDR3 is 13 amino acids long. Germline values: CDR1 LGHNA, CDR2 YSLEER. Between the trimmed V and J ends, which lost 0 bases and 3 bases, there was a span of 6 bases. CDR3 in DNA: TGCGCCAGCAGCCAAGAAGGGGGCTACGAGCAGTACTTC. It translates to CASSQEGGYEQYF.

The chain links TRBV5-4 to TRBJ2-1, with D perhaps TRBD1 (5 bases). This CDR3 is built from 16 residues. The V gene lost 1 base and the J gene lost 2 bases, with 13 bases spanning the gap. Germline assignment: CDR1 SGHNT and CDR2 YYREEE (reference sequence). The CDR3 sequence is CASSLTQGQTYNEQFF. In DNA, the CDR3 is TGTGCCAGCAGCTTGACTCAGGGCCAGACCTACAATGAGCAGTTCTTC.

This clone has just a few counts. J is TRBJ1-3 and V is TRBV19; 9 bases are a match to TRBD1. Germline-derived CDR1 and CDR2 are LNHDA and SQIVND (reference sequence). CDR3 length equals 15 residues. V was clipped by 6 bases and J by 4 bases; unmatched bases: 7. The CDR3 DNA follows: TGTGCCAGTAGGGGGACAGGGTCCGGAGGAAACACCATATATTTT. Amino acid sequence: CASRGTGSGGNTIYF.

This chain links TRBV27 with TRBJ1-3, with unresolved D. CDR1 is MNHEY, CDR2 SMNVEV, per germline (reference sequence). This CDR3 contains 14 residues. V was clipped by 4 bases and J by 0 bases, with 7 bases between them. The CDR3 region is CASSSPLSGNTIYF. As DNA, the CDR3 is TGTGCCAGCAGTTCCCCCCTCTCTGGAAACACCATATATTTT.

This clone appeared a few times. The chain is built from TRBV7-2 and TRBJ1-3; D perhaps matches TRBD1 (5 bases). Per germline, CDR1 SGHTA and CDR2 FQGNSA. This CDR3 has 15 residues. Trimming shortened V by 4 bases and J by 2 bases, and 12 bases separated the two germline ends. CDR3 loop: CASSSAGGTGNTIYF. CDR3 bases: TGTGCCAGCAGCTCCGCCGGGGGGACTGGAAACACCATATATTTT.

A single count supports this clone. The gene calls are TRBV27 and TRBJ2-1, with D unclear. The ends were cut back, 2 bases at V and 9 bases at J, with 20 bases in the middle. CDR3 size: 16 residues. The germline V gene encodes CDR1 MNHEY and CDR2 SMNVEV (reference sequence). CDR3 DNA sequence: TGTGCCAGCAGTTTAAGATTCTATTGGGCGAACAGTGAGCAGTTCTTC. Amino acid sequence: CASSLRFYWANSEQFF.

The chain recombines TRBV27 with TRBJ2-5; TRBD2 might be the D (6 bases). The CDR3 is 12 residues long. The V end lost 5 bases, the J end lost 13 bases, and 17 bases lay between the germline ends. The germline gives CDR1 MNHEY, CDR2 SMNVEV (reference sequence). CDR3 in DNA: TGTGCCAGCAGTACGACTAGTCCTTGGGGGTACTTC. This encodes CASSTTSPWGYF.

The V gene is TRBV11-3, the J gene TRBJ2-1; 9 positions match TRBD2. The V and J ends lost 4 bases and 7 bases, in that order; junction bases with no gene match: 5. Germline values: CDR1 SGHNT, CDR2 YENEEA. This CDR3 is built from 14 residues. The CDR3 here is CASSSGGRGNEQFF. The CDR3 DNA sequence: TGTGCCAGCAGCTCTGGCGGGAGGGGGAATGAGCAGTTCTTC.

The chain employs TRBV10-2 and TRBJ1-2; D gene unclear. V lost 0 bases and J 8 bases, leaving 10 bases between the germline ends. CDR3 length: 13 amino acids. Germline CDR1 and CDR2: WSHSY and SAAADI. The chain's CDR3 is CASSESSVGGYTF. The DNA of the CDR3 is TGCGCCAGCAGTGAGTCGAGTGTCGGGGGCTACACCTTC.

The genes are TRBV19 and TRBJ1-5; TRBD1 might be the D (5 bases). The CDR3 covers 14 residues. Trimming took 7 bases from V and 2 from J, leaving 12 bases between them. Germline V lookup: CDR1 LNHDA, CDR2 SQIVND (reference sequence). CDR3 region: CASTRDNGNQPQHF. In nucleotides, the CDR3 is TGTGCCAGTACCAGGGATAATGGCAATCAGCCCCAGCATTTT.

The chain employs TRBV6-5 and TRBJ1-2, with 9 nucleotides matching TRBD1. Trimming cost V 0 bases and J 3 bases; bases outside gene matches: 5. Germline V gene sequence: CDR1 MNHEY, CDR2 SVGAGI. This CDR3 comprises 16 residues. The CDR3 sequence is CASSYSRDRAHYGYTF. In DNA form, the CDR3 reads TGTGCCAGCAGTTACTCCCGGGACAGGGCCCACTATGGCTACACCTTC.

This chain connects TRBV30 to TRBJ2-6; 7 bases are a match to TRBD1. CDR3 length: 22 amino acids. V lost 6 bases, J lost 1 base, and 27 bases stayed unmatched. Germline CDR1 GTSNPN, CDR2 SVGIG (reference sequence). The CDR3 nucleotides are TGTGCCTGCAAAGACAGGGCCCCACCGAAGGCCCAAATTAGATCTGGGGCCAACGTCCTGACTTTC. It codes for CACKDRAPPKAQIRSGANVLTF.

The chain combines TRBV4-1 with TRBJ2-7, with D possibly being TRBD2 (5 bases). The V gene's germline CDR1 is MGHRA and CDR2 YSYEKL. The germline V and J ends were trimmed by 4 bases and 1 base, with 11 bases remaining between them. This CDR3 has 14 residues. The CDR3 protein is CASSLADFSYEQYF. The CDR3 nucleotides read TGCGCCAGCAGCCTGGCGGACTTTTCCTACGAGCAGTACTTC.

A word on this clone: This sample also contains other DNA sequences that code for the same CDR3. The V and J genes are TRBV27 and TRBJ1-5, with D hard to call. The CDR3 is made up of 15 amino acids. V lost 0 bases, J lost 2 bases, and 8 bases lay in between. Germline V gives CDR1 MNHEY, CDR2 SMNVEV (reference sequence). CDR3 sequence reads: CASSLSSGGNQPQHF. CDR3 nucleotide sequence: TGTGCCAGCAGTTTATCGTCGGGAGGCAATCAGCCCCAGCATTTT.

J is TRBJ1-1 and V is TRBV10-3, with TRBD1 identical over 7 bases. V shed 8 bases and J 0 bases; nucleotides not matched to a gene: 3. The CDR3 is made up of 13 amino acids. CDR1 is ENHRY and CDR2 is SYGVKD in the germline V gene. The CDR3, as DNA: TGTGCCATCGGGGGACAGTTGAACACTGAAGCTTTCTTT. It encodes CAIGGQLNTEAFF.

The rearrangement links TRBV27 to TRBJ2-7; 12 nucleotides match TRBD1. Germline V gene data show CDR1 as MNHEY and CDR2 as SMNVEV (reference sequence). CDR3 length: 21 amino acids. After removal of 5 bases from V and 5 bases from J, the junction contained 25 bases not matched to a gene. The CDR3 coding sequence is TGTGCCAGCAGTCCCTTGCCGGGACAGGGGGCTACGAGCAGGAATTTACACGAGCAGTACTTC. Amino acid sequence: CASSPLPGQGATSRNLHEQYF.

The CDR3: CASSLQVRDFNTGELFF. The CDR3 bases are TGTGCCAGCAGTTTACAGGTCCGGGACTTCAACACCGGGGAGCTGTTTTTT. The chain joins TRBV28 to TRBJ2-2; D possibly corresponds to TRBD2 (6 bases). Looked up from germline, CDR1 is MDHEN and CDR2 is SYDVKM. The CDR3 has 17 amino acids. V lost 2 bases and J 2 bases, leaving 15 bases between the germline ends.

V usage is TRBV28 and J usage is TRBJ2-4, with 8 positions matching TRBD2. V shed 6 bases, J shed 0 bases, and the junction held 13 bases outside the gene matches. Germline CDR1 MDHEN, CDR2 SYDVKM. This CDR3 has 18 residues. CDR3 nucleotide sequence: TGTGCCAGCAGACGGGACAACGGACTAGCAGCAGCCAAAAACATTCAGTACTTC. Protein product: CASRRDNGLAAAKNIQYF.

The V call is TRBV29-1, the J call TRBJ1-2; TRBD1 might be the D (5 bases). This CDR3 is 12 amino acids long. Germline-derived CDR1 and CDR2 are SQVTM and ANQGSEA. The V end was cut by 4 bases, the J end by 4 bases, with 10 bases between. The CDR3 region is CSVVGGTYGYTF. The CDR3 DNA is TGCAGCGTTGTTGGCGGGACCTATGGCTACACCTTC.